This T cell receptor (beta chain) is drawn from a study of low-dose radiotherapy and immunotherapy resistance in tumors. Study details: The study gave patients oral aspirin 300 mg daily for four cycles from cycle 1 day 1. Both TCRalpha and TCRbeta chains were reverse transcribed with V-gene-specific primers.

Sample time point: before trial treatment. All of the donors were given nivolumab, ipilimumab, aspirin, low-dose cyclophosphamide and low-dose radiotherapy as part of RACIN, a single-arm trial. This clonotype is medium-sized in the sample. CDR3 length equals 14 residues. Per germline, CDR1 MNHGY and CDR2 SAAAGT. The V end was cut by 4 bases, the J end by 1 base, with 10 bases between. With a constant-region primer and a V-primer adapter, TCRs were subjected to about 20 PCR cycles of amplification. Using its own MiXCR run on the reads, TCRdb lists one record per CDR3 protein. This table holds roughly 46,000 distinct CDR3 sequences, over 9.5% found once.

This chain uses TRBV6-8 with TRBJ1-1, with a possible D match to TRBD1 (6 bases). This TCR was sampled from a female donor with ovarian cancer. The specimen comprised PBMCs, sampled before treatment. In DNA form, the CDR3 reads TGTGCCAGCAGTTCACAGGGAGGGAACACTGAAGCTTTCTTT. Protein: CASSSQGGNTEAFF.